This T cell receptor (beta chain) is drawn from a study of T cell repertoires in cytomegalovirus infection. Germline lookup yields CDR1 WSHSY and CDR2 SAAADI. Deletions cut 2 bases from V and 0 bases from J, with 9 bases between. The CDR3 is 15 residues long. This clonotype was found a few times. The antigen is not known. Notes on the study in general: Dominant in the ex vivo response were TCR beta clonotypes restricted by HLA-C and specific for CMV.

TCRdb recomputed calls from the reads with MiXCR, one row per CDR3 protein. The sample has 200,000 or so distinct CDR3 sequences; 28% are singletons. The source of this sequence is a human donor in good health (CMV status not recorded). Some clones in this sample may be carry-over from other donors' samples. Sequencing was done on a sample of PBMCs. The chain links TRBV10-2 to TRBJ2-3; no clear D. CDR3 region: CASSEPQLSTDTQYF. CDR3 DNA sequence: TGCGCCAGCAGTGAGCCTCAGCTAAGCACAGATACGCAGTATTTT.